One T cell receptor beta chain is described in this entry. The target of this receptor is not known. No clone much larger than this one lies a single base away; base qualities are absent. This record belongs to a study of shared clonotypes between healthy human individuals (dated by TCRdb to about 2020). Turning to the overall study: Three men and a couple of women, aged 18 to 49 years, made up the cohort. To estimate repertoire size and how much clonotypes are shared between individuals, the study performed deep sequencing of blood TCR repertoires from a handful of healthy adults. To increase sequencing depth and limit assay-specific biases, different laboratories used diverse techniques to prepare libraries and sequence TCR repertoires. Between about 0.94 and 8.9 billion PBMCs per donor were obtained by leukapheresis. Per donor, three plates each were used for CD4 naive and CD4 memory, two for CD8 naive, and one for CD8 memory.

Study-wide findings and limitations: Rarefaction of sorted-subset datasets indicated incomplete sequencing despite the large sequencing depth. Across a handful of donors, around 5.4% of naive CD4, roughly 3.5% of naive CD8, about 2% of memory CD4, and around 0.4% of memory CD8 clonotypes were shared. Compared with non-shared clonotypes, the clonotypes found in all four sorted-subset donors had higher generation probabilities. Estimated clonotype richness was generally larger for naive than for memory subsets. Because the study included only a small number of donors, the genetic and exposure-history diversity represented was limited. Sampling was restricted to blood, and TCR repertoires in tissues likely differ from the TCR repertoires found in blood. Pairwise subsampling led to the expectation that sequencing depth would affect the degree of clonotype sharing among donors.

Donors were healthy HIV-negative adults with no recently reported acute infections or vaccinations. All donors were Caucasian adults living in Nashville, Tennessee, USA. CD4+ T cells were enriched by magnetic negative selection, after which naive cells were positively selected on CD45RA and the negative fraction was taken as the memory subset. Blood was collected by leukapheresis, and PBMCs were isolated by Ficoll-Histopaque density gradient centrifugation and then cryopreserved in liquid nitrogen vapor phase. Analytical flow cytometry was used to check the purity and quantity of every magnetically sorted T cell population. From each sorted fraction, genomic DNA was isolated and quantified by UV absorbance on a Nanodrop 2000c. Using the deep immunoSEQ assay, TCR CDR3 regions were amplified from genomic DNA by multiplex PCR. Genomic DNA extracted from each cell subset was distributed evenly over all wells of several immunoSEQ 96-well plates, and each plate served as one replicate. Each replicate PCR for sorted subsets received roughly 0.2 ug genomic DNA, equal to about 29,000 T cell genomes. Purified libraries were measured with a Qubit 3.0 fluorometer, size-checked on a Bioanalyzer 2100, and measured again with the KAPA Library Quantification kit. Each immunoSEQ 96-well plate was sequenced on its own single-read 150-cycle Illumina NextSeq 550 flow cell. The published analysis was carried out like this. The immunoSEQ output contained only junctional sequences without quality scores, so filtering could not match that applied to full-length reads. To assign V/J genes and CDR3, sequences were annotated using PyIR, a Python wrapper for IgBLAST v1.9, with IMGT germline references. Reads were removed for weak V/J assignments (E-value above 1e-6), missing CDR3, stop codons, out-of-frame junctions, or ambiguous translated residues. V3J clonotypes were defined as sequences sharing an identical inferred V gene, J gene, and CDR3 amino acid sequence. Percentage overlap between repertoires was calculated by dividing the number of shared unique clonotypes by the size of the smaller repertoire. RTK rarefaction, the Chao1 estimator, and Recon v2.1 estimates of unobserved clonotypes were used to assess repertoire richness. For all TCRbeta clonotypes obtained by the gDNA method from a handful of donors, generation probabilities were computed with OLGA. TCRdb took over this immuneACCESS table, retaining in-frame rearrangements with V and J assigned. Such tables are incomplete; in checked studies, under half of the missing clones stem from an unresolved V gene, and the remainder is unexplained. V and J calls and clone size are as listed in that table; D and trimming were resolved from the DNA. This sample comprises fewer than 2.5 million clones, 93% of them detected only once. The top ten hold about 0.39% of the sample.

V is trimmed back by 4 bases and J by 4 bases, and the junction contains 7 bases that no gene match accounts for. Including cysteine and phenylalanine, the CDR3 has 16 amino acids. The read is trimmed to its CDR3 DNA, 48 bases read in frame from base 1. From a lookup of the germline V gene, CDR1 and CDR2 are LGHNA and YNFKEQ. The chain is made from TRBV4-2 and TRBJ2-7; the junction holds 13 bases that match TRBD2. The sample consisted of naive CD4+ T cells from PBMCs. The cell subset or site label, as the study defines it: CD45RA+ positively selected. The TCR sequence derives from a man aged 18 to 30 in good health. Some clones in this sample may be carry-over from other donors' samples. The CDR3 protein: CASSRLPGLAGYEQYF. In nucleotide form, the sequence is TGTGCCAGCAGCCGCCTGCCGGGACTAGCGGGATACGAGCAGTACTTC.